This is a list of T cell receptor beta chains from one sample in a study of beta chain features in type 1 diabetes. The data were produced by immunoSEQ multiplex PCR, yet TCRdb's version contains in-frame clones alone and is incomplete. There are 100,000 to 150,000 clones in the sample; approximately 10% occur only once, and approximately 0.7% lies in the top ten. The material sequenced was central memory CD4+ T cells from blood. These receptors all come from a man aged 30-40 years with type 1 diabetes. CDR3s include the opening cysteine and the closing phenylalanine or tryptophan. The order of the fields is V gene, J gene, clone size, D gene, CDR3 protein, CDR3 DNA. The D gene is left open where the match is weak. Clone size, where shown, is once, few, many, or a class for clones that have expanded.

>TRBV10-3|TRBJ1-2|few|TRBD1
CAISVTTDRGVAGYTF
TGTGCCATCAGTGTAACGACGGACAGGGGAGTGGCTGGCTACACCTTC
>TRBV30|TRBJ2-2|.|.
CAWSLGGGRLFF
TGTGCCTGGAGCCTAGGGGGGGGGCGTCTGTTTTTT
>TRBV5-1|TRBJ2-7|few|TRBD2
CASSLLGGVYEQYF
TGCGCCAGCAGCTTGTTGGGGGGGGTCTACGAGCAGTACTTC
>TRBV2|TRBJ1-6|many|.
CASSSFRAAVSPLHF
TGTGCCAGCAGTTCATTCAGGGCCGCGGTTTCACCCCTCCACTTT
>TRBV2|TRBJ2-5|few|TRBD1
CASRGSWTGGVQTQYF
TGTGCCAGCAGGGGGTCCTGGACAGGGGGGGTGCAGACCCAGTACTTC
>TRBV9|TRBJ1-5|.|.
CASSVAVSSAQHF
TGTGCCAGCAGCGTAGCTGTCTCGTCGGCCCAGCATTTT
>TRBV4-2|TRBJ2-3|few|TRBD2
CASSQEPAGATDTQYF
TGTGCCAGCAGCCAAGAGCCAGCGGGGGCCACAGATACGCAGTATTTT
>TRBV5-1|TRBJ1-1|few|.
CASSLVPGGTEAFF
TGCGCCAGCAGCTTGGTTCCGGGAGGGACTGAAGCTTTCTTT
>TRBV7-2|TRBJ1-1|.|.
CASSPQLGVNTEAFF
TGTGCCAGCAGCCCCCAGCTAGGGGTCAACACTGAAGCTTTCTTT
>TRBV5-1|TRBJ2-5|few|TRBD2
CASSLGSASGGELKETQYF
TGCGCCAGCAGCTTGGGATCGGCTAGCGGGGGGGAGCTGAAAGAGACCCAGTACTTC
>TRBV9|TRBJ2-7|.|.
CASSTFYSHEQYF
TGTGCCAGCAGCACGTTCTATTCCCACGAGCAGTACTTC
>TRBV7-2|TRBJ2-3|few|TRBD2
CASSYSGGAWGTDTQYF
TGTGCCAGCAGCTATAGCGGGGGGGCGTGGGGCACAGATACGCAGTATTTT
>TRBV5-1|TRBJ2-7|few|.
CASSFGPGQSGEQYF
TGCGCCAGCAGCTTCGGACCCGGACAGTCTGGGGAGCAGTACTTC
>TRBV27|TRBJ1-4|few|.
CASSLSRVDEKLFF
TGTGCCAGCAGTTTATCCAGGGTTGATGAAAAACTGTTTTTT
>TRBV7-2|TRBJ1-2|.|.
CASSLSSNYGYTF
TGTGCCAGCAGCTTATCCTCTAACTATGGCTACACCTTC
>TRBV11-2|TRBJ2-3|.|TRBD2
CASSLAPSGSTDTQYF
TGTGCCAGCAGCTTAGCCCCTAGCGGTAGCACAGATACGCAGTATTTT
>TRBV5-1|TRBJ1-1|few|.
CASSRRQSPNTEAFF
TGCGCCAGCAGCAGAAGACAGAGCCCGAACACTGAAGCTTTCTTT
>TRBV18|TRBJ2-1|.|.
CASSPPARRYNEQFF
TGTGCCAGCTCACCACCGGCACGCCGATACAATGAGCAGTTCTTC
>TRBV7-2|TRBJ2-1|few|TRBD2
CASSNSGDSYNEQFF
TGTGCCAGCAGTAATAGCGGGGACTCCTACAATGAGCAGTTCTTC
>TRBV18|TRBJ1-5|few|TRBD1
CASSPFTGEKPQHF
TGTGCCAGCTCACCGTTTACAGGGGAGAAGCCCCAGCATTTT
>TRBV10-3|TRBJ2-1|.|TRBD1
CAISYRPGQGMNEQFF
TGTGCCATCAGCTACAGACCGGGACAGGGGATGAATGAGCAGTTCTTC
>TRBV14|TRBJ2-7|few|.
CASSQDLEAVMLF
TGTGCCAGCAGCCAAGATCTCGAGGCAGTCATGCTCTTC
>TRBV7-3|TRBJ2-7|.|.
CASSLTGRGEQYF
TGTGCCAGCAGCTTAACTGGACGGGGCGAGCAGTACTTC
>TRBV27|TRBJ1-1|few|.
CASRPQGMEAFF
TGTGCCAGCAGACCCCAGGGAATGGAAGCTTTCTTT
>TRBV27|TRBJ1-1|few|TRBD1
CAGSNRGPWNTEAFF
TGTGCCGGCTCAAACAGGGGTCCTTGGAACACTGAAGCTTTCTTT
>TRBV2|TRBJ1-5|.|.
CASSSMGRNQPQHF
TGTGCCAGCAGTTCGATGGGCAGAAATCAGCCCCAGCATTTT
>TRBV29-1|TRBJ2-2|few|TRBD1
CSVGGVRTGNTGELFF
TGCAGCGTTGGAGGGGTGAGGACAGGGAACACCGGGGAGCTGTTTTTT
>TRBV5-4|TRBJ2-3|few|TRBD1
CASSHAGTGSTDTQYF
TGTGCCAGCAGCCACGCCGGGACAGGTAGCACAGATACGCAGTATTTT
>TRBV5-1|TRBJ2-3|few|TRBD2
CASSLGRGGRDTQYF
TGCGCCAGCAGCTTAGGACGGGGGGGCAGGGATACGCAGTATTTT
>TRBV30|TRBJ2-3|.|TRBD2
CAWELAGGPDTQYF
TGTGCCTGGGAGCTAGCGGGGGGCCCAGATACGCAGTATTTT
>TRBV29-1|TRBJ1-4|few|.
CSVEDQSSGGAEKLFF
TGCAGCGTTGAAGATCAGAGTAGTGGGGGGGCAGAAAAACTGTTTTTT
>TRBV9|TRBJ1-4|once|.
CASSVSQGQEKLFF
TGTGCCAGCAGCGTATCCCAGGGTCAGGAAAAACTGTTTTTT
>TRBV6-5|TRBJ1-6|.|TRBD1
CASSYSRQGDSPLHF
TGTGCCAGCAGTTACTCCAGACAGGGAGATTCACCCCTCCACTTT
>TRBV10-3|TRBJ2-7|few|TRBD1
CAISDPRDRGPPYEQYF
TGTGCCATCAGTGACCCGCGGGACAGGGGGCCTCCCTACGAGCAGTACTTC
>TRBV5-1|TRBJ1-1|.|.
CASSLGVGQNTEAFF
TGCGCCAGCAGCTTGGGGGTGGGGCAGAACACTGAAGCTTTCTTT
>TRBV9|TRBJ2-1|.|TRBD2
CASNSGGARANPQFF
TGTGCCAGCAACTCGGGGGGGGCCCGGGCTAACCCGCAGTTCTTC
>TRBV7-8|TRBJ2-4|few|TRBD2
CASSLPSGGAAGIQYF
TGTGCCAGCAGCTTACCTAGCGGGGGGGCCGCGGGCATTCAGTACTTC
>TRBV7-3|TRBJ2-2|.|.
CASSFLTQGAGELFF
TGTGCCAGCAGCTTCCTCACTCAGGGTGCCGGGGAGCTGTTTTTT
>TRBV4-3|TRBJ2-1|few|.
CASSQEALDVNEQFF
TGCGCCAGCAGCCAAGAGGCGCTAGACGTCAATGAGCAGTTCTTC
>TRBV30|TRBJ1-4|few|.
CAWSLSEEKLFF
TGTGCCTGGAGTTTAAGCGAAGAAAAACTGTTTTTT
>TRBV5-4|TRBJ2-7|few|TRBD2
CASSLPGLGSSYEQYF
TGTGCCAGCAGCCTGCCGGGACTAGGGAGCTCCTACGAGCAGTACTTC
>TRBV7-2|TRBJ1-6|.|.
CASSLQGSSPLHF
TGTGCCAGCAGCTTACAGGGAAGTTCACCCCTCCACTTT
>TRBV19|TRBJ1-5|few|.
CASSIGPGNQPQHF
TGTGCCAGTAGTATCGGTCCGGGAAATCAGCCCCAGCATTTT
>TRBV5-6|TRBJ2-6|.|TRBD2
CASSQEISGEHGANVLTF
TGTGCCAGCAGCCAAGAAATAAGCGGGGAGCATGGGGCCAACGTCCTGACTTTC
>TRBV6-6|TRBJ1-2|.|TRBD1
CASTGQGAAGYGYTF
TGTGCCAGCACCGGACAGGGGGCCGCGGGCTATGGCTACACCTTC
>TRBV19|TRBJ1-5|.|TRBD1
CASSPSRAGGQPQHF
TGTGCCAGTTCCCCCTCCCGGGCAGGGGGCCAGCCCCAGCATTTT
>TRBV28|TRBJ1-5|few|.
CASSPFNQPQHF
TGTGCCAGCAGTCCCTTCAATCAGCCCCAGCATTTT
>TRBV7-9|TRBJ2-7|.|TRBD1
CASSLGTVAYEQYF
TGTGCCAGCAGTCTTGGGACAGTGGCCTACGAGCAGTACTTC
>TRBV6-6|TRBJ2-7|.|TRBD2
CASSLGGDVQVEQYF
TGTGCCAGCAGCCTTGGGGGGGACGTTCAAGTCGAGCAGTACTTC
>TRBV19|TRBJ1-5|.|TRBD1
CASSPGQGAWSQPQHF
TGTGCCAGTAGCCCGGGACAGGGGGCCTGGAGTCAGCCCCAGCATTTT